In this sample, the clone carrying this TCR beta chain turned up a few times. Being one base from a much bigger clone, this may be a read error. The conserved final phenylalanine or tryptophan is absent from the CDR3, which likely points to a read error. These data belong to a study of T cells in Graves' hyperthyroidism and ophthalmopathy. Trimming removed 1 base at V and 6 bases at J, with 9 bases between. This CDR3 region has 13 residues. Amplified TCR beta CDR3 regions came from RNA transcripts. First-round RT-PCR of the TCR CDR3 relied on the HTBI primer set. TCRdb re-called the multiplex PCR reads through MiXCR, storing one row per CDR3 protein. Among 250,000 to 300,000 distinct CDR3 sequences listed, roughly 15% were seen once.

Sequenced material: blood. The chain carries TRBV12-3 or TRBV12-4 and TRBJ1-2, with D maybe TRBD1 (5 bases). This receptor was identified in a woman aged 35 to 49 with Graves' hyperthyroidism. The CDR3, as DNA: TGTGCCAGCAGTTTAGACAGGAACGATGGCTACACCCTC. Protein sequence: CASSLDRNDGYTL.